One sample yielded the 31 T cell receptor beta chains listed below, sequenced in a study of shared clonotypes between healthy human individuals. The protocol was immunoSEQ multiplex PCR, while the TCRdb copy is restricted to in-frame clones and leaves out a portion. The data show hundreds of thousands of clones, around 77% seen once. The specimen sequenced was PBMCs. Receptors originate from a woman aged 40 to 50 in good health. Some clones in this sample may be carry-over from other donors' samples.

In DNA, the CDR3 is TGCGCCAGCAGCTTAAGACTAGCGACAGATACGCAGTATTTT. Translation: CASSLRLATDTQYF. The chain carries TRBV5-1 and TRBJ2-3; TRBD2 aligns across 8 bases. V trimming: 2 bases; J trimming: 3 bases; junction bases outside the gene matches: 2. CDR3 size: 14 residues. Per the germline V gene, CDR1 is SGHRS and CDR2 is YFSETQ. Based on the CDR3 plus reference TRBV5-1 and TRBJ2-3, the full variable domain is KAGVTQTPRYLIKTRGQQVTLSCSPISGHRSVSWYQQTPGQGLQFLFEYFSETQRNKGNFPGRFSGRQFSNSRSEMNVSTLELGDSALYLCASSLRLATDTQYFGPGTRLTVL.

This clone has a handful of counts. This chain connects TRBV7-3 to TRBJ2-2; a possible D gene is TRBD1 (5 bases). V lost 3 bases to trimming and J lost 6 bases, with 8 bases between them. CDR1 and CDR2 from the germline V gene are SGHTA and FQGTGA. The CDR3 extends over 13 amino acids. As DNA, the CDR3 is TGTGCCAGCAGCTTTCAGGGTTCCGGGGAGCTGTTTTTT. This sequence encodes CASSFQGSGELFF.

As to this clone: A far larger clone is only one base removed, so a read error is likely. In the same sample, other DNA sequences code for this CDR3. The V call is TRBV6-1, the J call TRBJ2-5, with TRBD2 identical over 7 bases. CDR1 and CDR2 (germline): MNHNS, SASEGT. The V and J ends lost 1 base and 11 bases, in that order; junction bases with no gene match: 7. The CDR3 spans 13 residues. CDR3 residues: CASSEGDYYEQYF. For the CDR3, the DNA is TGTGCCAGCAGTGAAGGGGACTACTATGAGCAGTACTTC.

This clone has ten or more counts. The rearrangement links TRBV7-8 to TRBJ2-3, with unresolved D. The CDR3 is 16 residues long. Trimming cost V 5 bases and J 0 bases, with 15 bases left between them. Looked up from germline, CDR1 is SGHVS and CDR2 is FQNEAQ. In DNA, the CDR3 is TGTGCCAGCAGCCCCTGGGGATTCACTAGCACAGATACGCAGTATTTT. Translation gives CASSPWGFTSTDTQYF.

This chain uses TRBV7-6 with TRBJ2-7; D is ambiguous. CDR1 and CDR2 (germline): SGHVS, FNYEAQ. This CDR3 spans 15 amino acids. V lost 2 bases and J lost 7, with 18 bases in between. CDR3 protein: CASSLQVSSEIEQYF. The CDR3 DNA follows: TGTGCCAGCAGCTTACAGGTTTCGTCGGAGATAGAGCAGTACTTC.

The chain combines TRBV7-8 with TRBJ2-7, with D tentatively TRBD1 or TRBD2 (8 bases each). Per germline, CDR1 SGHVS and CDR2 FQNEAQ. The CDR3 runs 15 residues. V was cut by 5 bases and J by 3 bases, with 17 bases left in between. CDR3 loop: CASSALSGTGYEQYF. The CDR3, as DNA: TGTGCCAGCAGCGCCCTTAGCGGGACAGGCTACGAGCAGTACTTC.

This clone occurred once. This chain joins TRBV23-1 and TRBJ2-1, with 9 bases matching TRBD1. TRBV23-1 falls under the ORF class, with uncertain function. Trimming at V came to 0 bases and at J to 15 bases, leaving 9 bases not matched to a gene. The CDR3 totals 14 residues. The CDR3 here is CASSQSARTGVGFF. DNA of the CDR3: TGCGCCAGCAGTCAATCCGCCCGGACAGGGGTGGGGTTCTTC.

As concerns this clone: A read error may explain this, as a much larger clone is one base away. The conserved phenylalanine or tryptophan normally closing the CDR3 is absent here, so this likely arose from a read error. The V gene is TRBV13, the J gene TRBJ1-2; D possibly corresponds to TRBD1 (5 bases). Germline assignment: CDR1 PRHDT and CDR2 FYEKMQ (reference sequence). Trimming shortened V by 0 bases and J by 3 bases, and 11 bases separated the two germline ends. The CDR3 loop spans 15 amino acids. The CDR3 DNA follows: TGTGCCAGCAGCTTAGGGGGGCGGGAGGACTATGGCTACACCCTC. This gives the protein CASSLGGREDYGYTL.

The rearrangement uses TRBV2 and TRBJ2-3; D gene ambiguous. V shed 5 bases and J shed 0 bases, with 6 bases lying between them. From germline, CDR1 is SNHLY and CDR2 FYNNEI. CDR3 length: 13 residues. CDR3 nucleotide sequence: TGTGCCAGCAGTCCGGAGAGCACAGATACGCAGTATTTT. This encodes CASSPESTDTQYF.

The chain is built from TRBV5-1 and TRBJ1-4, with 12 bases fitting TRBD1. This CDR3 has 16 residues. Germline V gene lookup returns CDR1 SGHRS and CDR2 YFSETQ. Losses at the gene ends were 4 bases for V and 11 bases for J; bases not matched to a gene: 12. The CDR3 here is CASSLNPGQGAQKLFF. CDR3 coding DNA: TGCGCCAGCAGCCTTAATCCGGGACAGGGGGCTCAGAAACTGTTTTTT.

As for this clone: Given a much more abundant clone one base away, this may be a read error. The chain carries TRBV6-4 and TRBJ2-3, with TRBD2 identical over 13 bases. Germline V gene sequence: CDR1 MRHNA, CDR2 SNTAGT. The CDR3 sequence is 16 residues long. CDR3 sequence (DNA): TGTGCCAGCAGTGCGGAGGGACTAGCGGGATCAGATACGCGGTATTTT. Protein: CASSAEGLAGSDTRYF.

The V gene is TRBV19, the J gene TRBJ2-2, with 10 positions matching TRBD2. Losses at the gene ends were 8 bases for V and 7 bases for J; bases not matched to a gene: 10. This CDR3 has 15 amino acids. CDR1 and CDR2 (germline): LNHDA, SQIVND (reference sequence). The CDR3 protein is CASHIAGGLVGELFF. CDR3 nucleotides: TGTGCCAGTCATATAGCGGGAGGTTTGGTCGGGGAGCTGTTTTTT. The variable domain in full, with the rest retrieved from reference TRBV19 and TRBJ2-2, is DGGITQSPKYLFRKEGQNVTLSCEQNLNHDAMYWYRQDPGQGLRLIYYSQIVNDFQKGDIAEGYSVSREKKESFPLTVTSAQKNPTAFYLCASHIAGGLVGELFFGEGSRLTVL.

The chain couples TRBV6-1 to TRBJ2-7; D gene uncertain. This CDR3 is built from 12 residues. Germline lookup yields CDR1 MNHNS and CDR2 SASEGT. V was pared by 1 base and J by 6 bases, with 7 bases between. CDR3 sequence: CASSEGGSEQYF. CDR3 DNA: TGTGCCAGCAGTGAAGGTGGTAGCGAGCAGTACTTC.

CDR3 in amino acids: CASSLGSGELFF. The CDR3 coding sequence is TGTGCCAGCAGCTTAGGATCCGGGGAGCTGTTTTTT. This chain connects TRBV11-3 to TRBJ2-2, with no clear D. The CDR3 has 12 amino acids. Trimming shortened V by 1 base and J by 6 bases, and 3 bases separated the two germline ends. Per germline, CDR1 SGHNT and CDR2 YENEEA.

This clone has ten or more counts. J is TRBJ2-7 and V is TRBV13; D might be TRBD1 (6 bases). CDR3 length equals 12 residues. V lost 6 bases and J 4 bases, leaving 10 bases between the germline ends. Germline-derived CDR1 and CDR2 are PRHDT and FYEKMQ (reference sequence). The CDR3 sequence is CASSLRGYEQYF. CDR3 DNA sequence: TGTGCCAGCAGTCTAAGGGGGTACGAGCAGTACTTC.

The chain has TRBV7-5 and TRBJ2-5; TRBD2 is the table's D call, not checked against the DNA. TRBV7-5 is listed as a pseudogene. This CDR3 region has 11 residues. The CDR3, as DNA: TGTGCCAGAAGCCTACGGGAGACCCAGTACTTC. Translation gives CARSLRETQYF.

The chain couples TRBV7-6 to TRBJ1-4; possibly TRBD1 for D (5 bases). Germline V gene data show CDR1 as SGHVS and CDR2 as FNYEAQ. CDR3 length equals 15 residues. The ends were cut back, 5 bases at V and 8 bases at J, with 18 bases in the middle. Here the CDR3 DNA reads TGTGCCAGCAGCACCACAGGTGGCCAGGGAGAAAAACTGTTTTTT. Its translation: CASSTTGGQGEKLFF.

The chain carries TRBV7-8 and TRBJ2-7; D is possibly TRBD2 (6 bases). V was pared by 0 bases and J by 4 bases, with 7 bases between. The CDR3 length is 13 residues. CDR1 and CDR2 (germline): SGHVS, FQNEAQ. The CDR3 DNA follows: TGTGCCAGCAGCTTAGCGGCGGGGTACGAGCAGTACTTC. Its translation is CASSLAAGYEQYF. Combining the CDR3 with reference TRBV7-8 and TRBJ2-7 gives the whole variable domain GAGVSQSPRYKVAKRGQDVALRCDPISGHVSLFWYQQALGQGPEFLTYFQNEAQLDKSGLPSDRFFAERPEGSVSTLKIQRTQQEDSAVYLCASSLAAGYEQYFGPGTRLTVT.

The chain carries TRBV5-5 and TRBJ1-3; D not resolved. Germline-derived CDR1 and CDR2 are SGHKS and YYEKEE (reference sequence). There are 15 residues in the CDR3. Trimming cost V 0 bases and J 4 bases, with 11 bases left between them. CDR3 protein: CASSLDSGSGNTIYF. The DNA for the CDR3 is TGTGCCAGCAGCTTGGATTCCGGGTCAGGAAACACCATATATTTT.

The chain couples TRBV7-6 to TRBJ2-5; no clear D. The germline V gene encodes CDR1 SGHVS and CDR2 FNYEAQ. The CDR3 loop spans 12 amino acids. Trimming took off 2 bases at V and 3 bases at J, with 4 bases between the two ends. CDR3 sequence (DNA): TGTGCCAGCAGCTTATGGGAAGAGACCCAGTACTTC. This translates into CASSLWEETQYF.

V is TRBV15 and J is TRBJ2-3; 10 bases fit TRBD2. J was trimmed by 3 bases and V by 1 base; bases with no gene match: 13. The CDR3 totals 19 residues. CDR1 and CDR2 (germline): LNHNV, YYDKDF (reference sequence). CDR3 in DNA: TGTGCCACCAGCAGAGGGTCTAGCGGGAGCCTTGGGAAGACAGATACGCAGTATTTT. Amino acids: CATSRGSSGSLGKTDTQYF.

The gene calls are TRBV28 and TRBJ1-1; 7 nucleotides agree with TRBD1. The germline V gene encodes CDR1 MDHEN and CDR2 SYDVKM. The CDR3 has 15 amino acids. The J segment lost 1 base and the V segment lost 4 bases, leaving 6 bases of the junction unmatched. CDR3 in amino acids: CASSSPRGANTEAFF. CDR3 sequence (DNA): TGTGCCAGCAGTTCCCCCAGGGGGGCGAACACTGAAGCTTTCTTT.

About this clone: This same CDR3 is encoded by further DNA sequences in the sample. V gene TRBV27 combines with J gene TRBJ2-7; 7 bases map to TRBD1. With V trimmed by 0 bases and J by 2 bases, 1 base remained unmatched. This CDR3 region has 14 residues. CDR1 and CDR2 (germline): MNHEY, SMNVEV (reference sequence). The CDR3 protein is CASSLSTGTYEQYF. In DNA form, the CDR3 reads TGTGCCAGCAGTTTATCGACAGGGACCTACGAGCAGTACTTC.

This clone was counted only a few times. This chain links TRBV9 with TRBJ2-7, with 7 bases lining up with TRBD2. Losses at the gene ends were 4 bases for V and 4 bases for J; bases not matched to a gene: 11. The CDR3 spans 15 residues. The germline CDR1 and CDR2 sequences are SGDLS and YYNGEE. CDR3 in DNA: TGTGCCAGCAGCCCCCAGGAGGGAGGGCCTTACGAGCAGTACTTC. This codes for CASSPQEGGPYEQYF.

This chain connects TRBV20-1 to TRBJ2-7, with D unresolved. This CDR3 is 11 amino acids long. The germline V and J ends were trimmed by 3 bases and 5 bases, with 8 bases remaining between them. Germline CDR1 reads DFQATT; CDR2 reads SNEGSKA (reference sequence). The CDR3 region has the DNA TGCAGTGCTAGTTCCATCGACGAGCAGTACTTC. This gives the protein CSASSIDEQYF.

The rearrangement joins TRBV27 to TRBJ1-1; no clear D gene. The V gene lost 5 bases and the J gene lost 2 bases, with 9 bases spanning the gap. There are 13 residues in the CDR3. Germline V gives CDR1 MNHEY, CDR2 SMNVEV (reference sequence). The CDR3 bases are TGTGCCAGCAGTATTCAGACAAACACTGAAGCTTTCTTT. Its protein product is CASSIQTNTEAFF.

The V and J genes are TRBV27 and TRBJ2-2, with 8 positions matching TRBD1. Per germline, CDR1 MNHEY and CDR2 SMNVEV (reference sequence). The CDR3 totals 15 residues. The V segment lost 5 bases and the J segment 3 bases; nucleotides outside the gene matches: 5. The DNA for the CDR3 is TGTGCCAGCAGTCCAAGGACAGGGTACACCGGGGAGCTGTTTTTT. It translates to CASSPRTGYTGELFF.

V gene TRBV27 combines with J gene TRBJ2-3; 14 nucleotides align to TRBD2. The CDR3 spans 18 residues. Germline lookup yields CDR1 MNHEY and CDR2 SMNVEV (reference sequence). With 5 bases clipped from V and 6 bases from J, the junction kept 13 bases outside the gene matches. CDR3 in DNA: TGTGCCAGCAGTCTACGACCGGGACTAGCGGGAGAAAGTGATACGCAGTATTTT. Encoded protein: CASSLRPGLAGESDTQYF.

This chain joins TRBV5-1 and TRBJ2-7; 9 positions match TRBD2. The trim removed 0 bases at V and 4 bases at J, leaving 5 bases unmatched. CDR1 is SGHRS and CDR2 is YFSETQ in the germline V gene. The length of the CDR3 is 15 residues. The CDR3 bases are TGCGCCAGCAGCTTGGTATTAGCGGGAGAGTACGAGCAGTACTTC. The encoded protein is CASSLVLAGEYEQYF.

J is TRBJ2-6 and V is TRBV2, with D unresolved. Germline lookup yields CDR1 SNHLY and CDR2 FYNNEI. This CDR3 spans 15 amino acids. V lost 6 bases and J lost 0, with 9 bases in between. This chain's CDR3 is CASRTLSSGANVLTF. The CDR3 DNA sequence: TGTGCCAGCAGGACCCTCAGCTCTGGGGCCAACGTCCTGACTTTC. Looking up the rest from reference TRBV2 and TRBJ2-6 gives the full variable domain: EPEVTQTPSHQVTQMGQEVILRCVPISNHLYFYWYRQILGQKVEFLVSFYNNEISEKSEIFDDQFSVERPDGSNFTLKIRSTKLEDSAMYFCASRTLSSGANVLTFGAGSRLTVL.

The V and J genes are TRBV30 and TRBJ2-5, with D possibly TRBD2 on 6 matching bases. V dropped 2 bases and J dropped 1 base, with 14 bases sitting between them. CDR3 size: 15 residues. From germline, CDR1 is GTSNPN and CDR2 SVGIG (reference sequence). The CDR3 sequence: CAWSQAGHPQETQYF. The CDR3 DNA is TGTGCCTGGAGTCAAGCGGGCCATCCCCAAGAGACCCAGTACTTC.